The 22 T cell receptor beta chains below were found in one sample sequenced in a study of blood T cell repertoires in COVID-19. Profiling relied on immunoSEQ multiplex PCR, and the TCRdb table lists in-frame clones only, not all of them. The table shows around 300,000 clones, with under 90% occurring only once. Sequences were obtained from PBMCs or T cells enriched from blood (not recorded which). All receptors come from a woman aged 40 to 49 who had recovered from COVID-19.

The chain links TRBV18 to TRBJ2-1; perhaps TRBD1 as D (6 bases). Germline CDR1 is KGHSH and CDR2 is LQKENI. Trimming shortened V by 3 bases and J by 7 bases, and 22 bases separated the two germline ends. This CDR3 comprises 17 residues. The CDR3 DNA reads as TGTGCCAGCTCACCGTTCACAGGGAGTGGGAATTGGAATGAGCAGTTCTTC. This codes for CASSPFTGSGNWNEQFF.

This clone was picked up many times. V gene TRBV5-6 combines with J gene TRBJ2-1; 9 bases line up with TRBD2. The length of the CDR3 is 16 residues. CDR1 SGHDT and CDR2 YYEEEE come from the germline V gene. Losses at the gene ends were 1 base for V and 7 bases for J; bases not matched to a gene: 9. The CDR3 sequence is CASSLTAGGPSNEQFF. CDR3 coding DNA: TGTGCCAGCAGCTTGACCGCGGGGGGGCCCTCGAATGAGCAGTTCTTC.

The rearrangement joins TRBV28 to TRBJ1-1; 9 nucleotides match TRBD1. Trimming removed 11 bases from V and 0 bases from J; junction bases left unmatched: 10. Germline V gene sequence: CDR1 MDHEN, CDR2 SYDVKM. CDR3 size: 15 residues. DNA of the CDR3: TGTGCCGGCCGACAGGGGGGAACCGTGAACACTGAAGCTTTCTTT. Translating it yields CAGRQGGTVNTEAFF.

J is TRBJ2-5 and V is TRBV5-1; 9 bases map to TRBD2. CDR1 SGHRS and CDR2 YFSETQ come from the germline V gene. The CDR3 has 15 residues. Trimming removed 0 bases from V and 2 bases from J; junction bases left unmatched: 2. The CDR3 sequence: CASSLDLAGQETQYF. Here the CDR3 DNA reads TGCGCCAGCAGCTTGGATCTAGCGGGGCAAGAGACCCAGTACTTC.

The V call is TRBV7-9, the J call TRBJ1-5; 7 nucleotides line up with TRBD1. With 1 base clipped from V and 3 bases from J, the junction kept 6 bases outside the gene matches. Looked up from germline, CDR1 is SEHNR and CDR2 is FQNEAQ (reference sequence). The CDR3 length is 16 residues. The CDR3 region is CASSLESGQPNQPQHF. The CDR3 bases are TGTGCCAGCAGCTTAGAATCGGGACAGCCCAATCAGCCCCAGCATTTT.

The CDR3 region has the DNA TGTGCCAGCAGCCAAGTTGGACAGCTGAACACTGAAGCTTTCTTT. This gives the protein CASSQVGQLNTEAFF. The V gene is TRBV4-2, the J gene TRBJ1-1; weak D call: TRBD1 (6 bases). Trimming stripped 1 base from V and 0 bases from J, with 9 bases between. Germline-derived CDR1 and CDR2 are LGHNA and YNFKEQ. The CDR3 has 15 amino acids.

The V gene is TRBV18, the J gene TRBJ2-7; TRBD1 aligns across 9 bases. Germline trimming cut 1 base from V and 6 bases from J; bases unmatched to any gene: 10. Germline CDR1 is KGHSH and CDR2 is LQKENI. The CDR3 runs 16 residues. The CDR3 sequence is CASSPQDRGSAGEQYF. The CDR3 region has the DNA TGTGCCAGCTCACCACAGGACAGGGGAAGTGCGGGCGAGCAGTACTTC.

This chain links TRBV7-9 with TRBJ2-7; 13 bases match TRBD2. The ends lost 4 bases at V and 5 bases at J; junction bases unmatched: 8. The germline V gene encodes CDR1 SEHNR and CDR2 FQNEAQ (reference sequence). The CDR3 consists of 16 residues. CDR3 in amino acids: CASSSTSGRALHEQYF. In DNA, the CDR3 is TGTGCCAGCAGCTCTACTAGCGGGAGGGCCCTTCACGAGCAGTACTTC.

V is TRBV5-1 and J is TRBJ2-2; D ambiguous. V lost 0 bases to trimming and J lost 5 bases, with 8 bases between them. This CDR3 comprises 14 residues. Germline-derived CDR1 and CDR2 are SGHRS and YFSETQ. CDR3 DNA sequence: TGCGCCAGCAGCTTGGAGGTCGGGACCGGGGAGCTGTTTTTT. Translated: CASSLEVGTGELFF.

This clone was detected only once. V usage is TRBV19 and J usage is TRBJ1-2, with a possible D match to TRBD1 (6 bases). V was cut by 1 base and J by 8 bases, with 14 bases left in between. The CDR3 spans 14 residues. Germline values: CDR1 LNHDA, CDR2 SQIVND (reference sequence). CDR3 in amino acids: CASSIARGGVGYTF. CDR3 nucleotide sequence: TGTGCCAGTAGTATAGCCAGGGGTGGCGTCGGCTACACCTTC.

V is TRBV5-1 and J is TRBJ1-2; 8 positions match TRBD1. CDR1 is SGHRS and CDR2 is YFSETQ in the germline V gene. This CDR3 has 15 residues. V lost 4 bases to trimming and J lost 6 bases; unmatched junction nucleotides: 11. CDR3: CASSARQGRENGYTF. The CDR3 region has the DNA TGCGCCAGCAGCGCCCGACAGGGGAGGGAGAATGGCTACACCTTC.

A single count supports this clone. The gene calls are TRBV4-2 and TRBJ1-2, with 7 bases that match TRBD1. CDR1 LGHNA and CDR2 YNFKEQ come from the germline V gene. This CDR3 is built from 15 residues. Unmatched junction bases numbered 5, after V lost 4 bases and J lost 0 bases. This chain's CDR3 is CASSLRTGANYGYTF. CDR3 nucleotide sequence: TGTGCCAGCAGCCTCCGAACAGGGGCTAACTATGGCTACACCTTC.

This sequence joins TRBV12-3 or TRBV12-4 and TRBJ1-1; D unresolved. V gave up 5 bases and J gave up 11 bases, with 18 bases separating them. The CDR3 is 13 amino acids. CDR3 residues: CASSRREERRAFF. For the CDR3, the DNA is TGTGCCAGCAGTCGCCGGGAGGAACGGAGGGCTTTCTTT.

V is TRBV5-6 and J is TRBJ1-2; 7 bases agree with TRBD1. The CDR3 runs 12 residues. Trimming cost V 1 base and J 8 bases; bases outside gene matches: 2. The germline V gene has CDR1 SGHDT and CDR2 YYEEEE. The CDR3 reads CASSLTGVGYTF. The CDR3 DNA sequence: TGTGCCAGCAGCTTGACAGGGGTGGGCTACACCTTC.

This clone has only one observation. The J gene is TRBJ2-7, the V gene TRBV5-8, with TRBD2 matching over 9 bases. V trimming: 1 base; J trimming: 4 bases; junction bases outside the gene matches: 3. The CDR3 covers 14 residues. The germline V gene has CDR1 SGHTS and CDR2 YDEGEE. Here the CDR3 reads CASSLPAGGYEQYF. The CDR3 DNA sequence: TGTGCCAGCAGCTTGCCAGCGGGGGGTTACGAGCAGTACTTC.

The V call is TRBV18, the J call TRBJ2-7, with D perhaps TRBD1 (6 bases). Germline V CDR1 and CDR2: KGHSH, LQKENI. The CDR3 loop spans 14 amino acids. V was cut by 5 bases and J by 2 bases, with 13 bases left in between. CDR3: CASSLEQGPYEQYF. The DNA of the CDR3 is TGTGCCAGCTCATTGGAACAGGGTCCCTACGAGCAGTACTTC. The variable domain in full, completed from reference TRBV18 and TRBJ2-7, reads NAGVMQNPRHLVRRRGQEARLRCSPMKGHSHVYWYRQLPEEGLKFMVYLQKENIIDESGMPKERFSAEFPKEGPSILRIQQVVRGDSAAYFCASSLEQGPYEQYFGPGTRLTVT.

The chain combines TRBV5-1 with TRBJ2-7; 8 bases agree with TRBD1. Per germline, CDR1 SGHRS and CDR2 YFSETQ. After removal of 4 bases from V and 3 bases from J, the junction contained 9 bases not matched to a gene. CDR3 length equals 15 residues. The CDR3 here is CASSPGGQVIYEQYF. The CDR3 DNA reads as TGCGCCAGCAGCCCAGGGGGACAGGTAATCTACGAGCAGTACTTC.

The rearrangement links TRBV21-1 to TRBJ2-1; TRBD2 is the table's D call and was not checked against the DNA. TRBV21-1 is flagged as a pseudogene. The CDR3 is 17 amino acids. The CDR3 region has the DNA TGTGCCAGCAGCAATAGAATTACCGGGACTTATCACAATGAGCAGTTCTTC. This codes for CASSNRITGTYHNEQFF.

The rearrangement links TRBV5-4 to TRBJ2-3; D is uncertain. The ends were cut back, 0 bases at V and 2 bases at J, with 10 bases in the middle. The CDR3 spans 15 residues. The V gene's germline CDR1 is SGHNT and CDR2 YYREEE (reference sequence). The CDR3 region is CASSLGPRITDTQYF. As DNA, the CDR3 is TGTGCCAGCAGCTTGGGACCGCGGATCACAGATACGCAGTATTTT.

This chain links TRBV5-1 with TRBJ2-5; 10 bases agree with TRBD1. The CDR3 sequence is 14 residues long. In germline, CDR1 is SGHRS, CDR2 YFSETQ. V was clipped by 4 bases and J by 2 bases; unmatched bases: 2. The CDR3 bases are TGCGCCAGCAGCCGGGACAGGGGACAAGAGACCCAGTACTTC. Translating gives CASSRDRGQETQYF. Full variable domain (outside the CDR3, taken from reference TRBV5-1 and TRBJ2-5): KAGVTQTPRYLIKTRGQQVTLSCSPISGHRSVSWYQQTPGQGLQFLFEYFSETQRNKGNFPGRFSGRQFSNSRSEMNVSTLELGDSALYLCASSRDRGQETQYFGPGTRLLVL.

The rearrangement uses TRBV19 and TRBJ2-6; the D gene is possibly TRBD1 (6 bases). Germline V gene data show CDR1 as LNHDA and CDR2 as SQIVND (reference sequence). The CDR3 extends over 20 amino acids. The V end was cut by 5 bases, the J end by 0 bases, with 23 bases between. The CDR3 sequence is CASSYAPGHFLTSGANVLTF. As DNA, the CDR3 is TGTGCCAGTAGTTACGCCCCGGGACACTTTCTTACCTCTGGGGCCAACGTCCTGACTTTC.

The chain has TRBV19 and TRBJ2-7; 8 bases align to TRBD2. The length of the CDR3 is 15 residues. Trimming removed 5 bases from V and 0 bases from J; junction bases left unmatched: 6. From germline, CDR1 is LNHDA and CDR2 SQIVND (reference sequence). The CDR3, as DNA: TGTGCCAGTAGTCCTCAGAGCGGGAGCTCCTACGAGCAGTACTTC. Residues: CASSPQSGSSYEQYF.